A single sample is the source of the 23 T cell receptor beta chains below, sequenced in a study of PD-1 blockade in classical Hodgkin lymphoma. Method: immunoSEQ multiplex PCR; TCRdb's copy keeps in-frame clones and lacks some. The sample holds some 65,000 clones, 70% to 75% seen once. Every single patient, without exception, relapsed after autologous stem cell transplantation, and brentuximab vedotin exposure varied. This specimen was peripheral blood mononuclear cells (PBMCs), taken before the second cycle of nivolumab. All receptors derive from a human donor with classical Hodgkin lymphoma.

This chain joins TRBV27 and TRBJ2-1; TRBD1 matches at 9 bases. This CDR3 has 16 amino acids. Looked up from germline, CDR1 is MNHEY and CDR2 is SMNVEV (reference sequence). J gave up 6 bases and V 6 bases, and 12 bases lay outside the gene matches. The CDR3 nucleotides read TGTGCCAGCAGCCGGATGGGACAGGGTCGAGGCAATGAGCAGTTCTTC. Its protein is CASSRMGQGRGNEQFF.

The rearrangement links TRBV9 to TRBJ2-7; 7 nucleotides match TRBD2. Losses at the gene ends were 0 bases for V and 6 bases for J; bases not matched to a gene: 12. The CDR3 is 16 amino acids. CDR1 is SGDLS, CDR2 YYNGEE, per germline. DNA for the CDR3: TGTGCCAGCAGCGTAGCCGGTAGCGGGCCATTTTCCGAGCAGTACTTC. This codes for CASSVAGSGPFSEQYF.

The J gene is TRBJ2-7, the V gene TRBV15; TRBD2 matches 12 bases. Germline V gene lookup returns CDR1 LNHNV and CDR2 YYDKDF (reference sequence). This CDR3 comprises 15 residues. Unmatched junction bases numbered 8, after V lost 8 bases and J lost 3 bases. The CDR3 nucleotides read TGTGCCACCGCGACTAGCGGGAGAATGTACTACGAGCAGTACTTC. Translating gives CATATSGRMYYEQYF. Combining the CDR3 with reference TRBV15 and TRBJ2-7 gives the whole variable domain DAMVIQNPRYQVTQFGKPVTLSCSQTLNHNVMYWYQQKSSQAPKLLFHYYDKDFNNEADTPDNFQSRRPNTSFCFLDIRSPGLGDTAMYLCATATSGRMYYEQYFGPGTRLTVT.

This chain uses TRBV9 with TRBJ1-3; D gene ambiguous. V lost 0 bases and J lost 0, with 10 bases in between. CDR1 is SGDLS and CDR2 is YYNGEE in the germline V gene. The CDR3 runs 16 residues. The CDR3 loop is CASSVGSLLSGNTIYF. The CDR3 DNA follows: TGTGCCAGCAGCGTAGGAAGTCTCCTCTCTGGAAACACCATATATTTT.

This clone was seen more than once but under ten times. The chain joins TRBV5-1 to TRBJ1-1; D not certain. Trimming cost V 0 bases and J 0 bases, with 6 bases left between them. Germline CDR1 SGHRS, CDR2 YFSETQ. CDR3 size: 14 residues. The CDR3, as DNA: TGCGCCAGCAGCTTGGCCAGCGTGAACACTGAAGCTTTCTTT. Its translation: CASSLASVNTEAFF.

J is TRBJ1-6 and V is TRBV19; 7 bases align to TRBD1. The junction had 17 bases not matched to a gene; V was cut back by 5 bases and J by 7 bases. This CDR3 has 18 amino acids. The V gene's germline CDR1 is LNHDA and CDR2 SQIVND (reference sequence). CDR3 region: CASSWVWTGPTSNSPLHF. The CDR3 nucleotides are TGTGCCAGTAGTTGGGTCTGGACAGGCCCTACTTCGAATTCACCCCTCCACTTT.

The chain carries TRBV30 and TRBJ2-5; 9 nucleotides match TRBD2. Trimming at V came to 3 bases and at J to 5 bases, leaving 10 bases not matched to a gene. The length of the CDR3 is 15 residues. Per germline, CDR1 GTSNPN and CDR2 SVGIG (reference sequence). The CDR3 DNA sequence: TGTGCCTGGAGGTCAAGTCTAGCGGGGTCGGAGACCCAGTACTTC. This codes for CAWRSSLAGSETQYF. Complete variable domain (other parts from reference TRBV30 and TRBJ2-5): SQTIHQWPATLVQPVGSPLSLECTVEGTSNPNLYWYRQAAGRGLQLLFYSVGIGQISSEVPQNLSASRPQDRQFILSSKKLLLSDSGFYLCAWRSSLAGSETQYFGPGTRLLVL.

This clone was observed many times. The chain couples TRBV15 to TRBJ1-5; tentatively, D is TRBD1 (6 bases). The CDR3 has 15 amino acids. Trimming pared 5 bases from V and 4 bases from J, leaving 15 bases between. Germline CDR1 and CDR2: LNHNV and YYDKDF (reference sequence). CDR3 residues: CATSPQAGTNQPQHF. In DNA form, the CDR3 reads TGTGCCACCAGCCCCCAGGCAGGGACAAATCAGCCCCAGCATTTT.

Ten or more counts support this clone. V gene TRBV19 combines with J gene TRBJ2-7, with 8 nucleotides matching TRBD1. Germline V lookup: CDR1 LNHDA, CDR2 SQIVND (reference sequence). J lost 5 bases, V lost 6 bases, and 9 bases had no gene match. The CDR3 is 14 amino acids. The CDR3 bases are TGTGCCAGTAGCAATGGACAGGGTTTGAACGAGCAGTACTTC. This codes for CASSNGQGLNEQYF.

This rearrangement joins TRBV6-6 to TRBJ2-7; the D call may be TRBD1 or TRBD2 (5 bases each). In germline, CDR1 is MNHNY, CDR2 SVGAGI (reference sequence). The germline V and J ends were trimmed by 5 bases and 6 bases, with 11 bases remaining between them. The CDR3 runs to 12 residues. The CDR3 DNA sequence: TGTGCCAGCAGTCATCCCGGGGCCGAGCAGTACTTC. This sequence encodes CASSHPGAEQYF.

This chain uses TRBV7-9 with TRBJ2-5; a weak D match, TRBD2 (6 bases). With 1 base removed from V and 5 bases from J, the gap between germline ends came to 17 bases. The CDR3 spans 16 residues. Germline loops: CDR1 SEHNR, CDR2 FQNEAQ (reference sequence). CDR3 protein: CASSLGSFWGVETQYF. CDR3 nucleotide sequence: TGTGCCAGCAGCTTAGGGTCCTTTTGGGGGGTTGAGACCCAGTACTTC.

The chain has TRBV2 and TRBJ1-1; perhaps TRBD1 as D (5 bases). The CDR3 sequence is 15 residues long. V lost 6 bases and J lost 8, with 22 bases in between. Germline lookup yields CDR1 SNHLY and CDR2 FYNNEI. In DNA form, the CDR3 reads TGTGCCAGCAGGGGGGAAAGGGCTATCGGACCGGAAGCTTTCTTT. Translated: CASRGERAIGPEAFF.

Points on this clone: A much larger clone differs from this one at a single base, so this may be a read error. V usage is TRBV7-2 and J usage is TRBJ2-7, with D possibly TRBD1 on 5 matching bases. This CDR3 spans 15 amino acids. Germline lookup yields CDR1 SGHTA and CDR2 FQGNSA. V lost 5 bases and J 4 bases, leaving 18 bases between the germline ends. The CDR3 DNA reads TGTGCCAGCAGCCCCCGACAGAGAATGGTATACGAGCAGTACTTC. Translation: CASSPRQRMVYEQYF.

This rearrangement joins TRBV5-5 to TRBJ2-1, with unresolved D. The V gene lost 0 bases and the J gene lost 6 bases, with 13 bases spanning the gap. CDR1 SGHKS and CDR2 YYEKEE come from the germline V gene (reference sequence). The CDR3 has 15 amino acids. The CDR3 region is CASSLESGRTNEQFF. The CDR3 DNA sequence: TGTGCCAGCAGCTTGGAGTCCGGTCGGACCAATGAGCAGTTCTTC.

The chain carries TRBV9 and TRBJ2-1, with 9 bases matching TRBD2. Trimming removed 0 bases from V and 8 bases from J; junction bases left unmatched: 6. Germline V gives CDR1 SGDLS, CDR2 YYNGEE. This CDR3 contains 15 residues. In nucleotides, the CDR3 is TGTGCCAGCAGCGTAGGGGATAGCGGGAGCTATGAGCAGTTCTTC. It yields the protein CASSVGDSGSYEQFF.

V usage is TRBV7-9 and J usage is TRBJ1-4, with TRBD1 as a possible D gene (6 bases). Germline assignment: CDR1 SEHNR and CDR2 FQNEAQ (reference sequence). This CDR3 has 16 residues. V was trimmed by 0 bases and J by 7 bases, leaving 15 bases between them. The CDR3 loop is CASSLASGAPGEKLFF. Written as DNA, the CDR3 is TGTGCCAGCAGCTTAGCGTCGGGGGCCCCTGGTGAAAAACTGTTTTTT.

The chain combines TRBV15 with TRBJ1-2, with D tentatively TRBD1 (6 bases). CDR1 is LNHNV, CDR2 YYDKDF, per germline (reference sequence). Trimming cost V 0 bases and J 3 bases, with 11 bases left between them. This CDR3 contains 15 residues. CDR3 sequence: CATSRDLTGYYGYTF. The CDR3 DNA reads as TGTGCCACCAGCAGAGATCTCACAGGGTACTATGGCTACACCTTC.

The gene calls are TRBV9 and TRBJ2-3, with D possibly TRBD1 on 6 matching bases. The CDR3 consists of 15 residues. Trimming removed 2 bases at V and 7 bases at J, with 17 bases between. CDR1 is SGDLS, CDR2 YYNGEE, per germline. CDR3 loop: CASSVGRGAWNTQYF. In nucleotides, the CDR3 is TGTGCCAGCAGCGTCGGCAGGGGTGCATGGAATACGCAGTATTTT.

The rearrangement uses TRBV11-3 and TRBJ2-1; D is ambiguous. V dropped 10 bases and J dropped 5 bases, with 12 bases sitting between them. This CDR3 comprises 12 residues. Germline CDR1 SGHNT, CDR2 YENEEA. Here the CDR3 DNA reads TGTGCCACCCGAAGCTTTAACAATGAGCAGTTCTTC. Its translation is CATRSFNNEQFF.

This clone was picked up one time. The chain carries TRBV4-1 and TRBJ1-1; tentatively, D is TRBD1 (5 bases). This CDR3 contains 18 residues. The V end lost 0 bases, the J end lost 1 base, and 18 bases lay between the germline ends. The germline V gene encodes CDR1 MGHRA and CDR2 YSYEKL. The CDR3 reads CASSQDIQGSAGNTEAFF. The CDR3 region has the DNA TGCGCCAGCAGCCAAGATATCCAGGGATCTGCGGGGAACACTGAAGCTTTCTTT.

Here the CDR3 DNA reads TGTGCCAGCAGCTCCGCAGGCGGGACCGGGGAGCTGTTTTTT. Translation gives CASSSAGGTGELFF. The rearrangement uses TRBV7-6 and TRBJ2-2, with a weak D call TRBD2 (5 bases). This CDR3 spans 14 amino acids. Germline loops: CDR1 SGHVS, CDR2 FNYEAQ. Trimming removed 4 bases at V and 5 bases at J, with 11 bases between.

This chain uses TRBV6-5 with TRBJ2-7; D is tentatively TRBD1 or TRBD2 (5 bases each). V lost 11 bases to trimming and J lost 5 bases, with 19 bases between them. Germline CDR1 is MNHEY and CDR2 is SVGAGI. CDR3 length equals 13 residues. The CDR3: CASDNGGVDEQYF. The CDR3 DNA follows: TGTGCCTCCGATAATGGGGGTGTCGACGAGCAGTACTTC.

The V call is TRBV30, the J call TRBJ2-7; 8 bases are a match to TRBD1. Germline-derived CDR1 and CDR2 are GTSNPN and SVGIG (reference sequence). This CDR3 has 14 amino acids. The ends lost 2 bases at V and 0 bases at J; junction bases unmatched: 3. The CDR3 bases are TGTGCCTGGAGTTACGGGACAGGCTCCTACGAGCAGTACTTC. Translating gives CAWSYGTGSYEQYF.